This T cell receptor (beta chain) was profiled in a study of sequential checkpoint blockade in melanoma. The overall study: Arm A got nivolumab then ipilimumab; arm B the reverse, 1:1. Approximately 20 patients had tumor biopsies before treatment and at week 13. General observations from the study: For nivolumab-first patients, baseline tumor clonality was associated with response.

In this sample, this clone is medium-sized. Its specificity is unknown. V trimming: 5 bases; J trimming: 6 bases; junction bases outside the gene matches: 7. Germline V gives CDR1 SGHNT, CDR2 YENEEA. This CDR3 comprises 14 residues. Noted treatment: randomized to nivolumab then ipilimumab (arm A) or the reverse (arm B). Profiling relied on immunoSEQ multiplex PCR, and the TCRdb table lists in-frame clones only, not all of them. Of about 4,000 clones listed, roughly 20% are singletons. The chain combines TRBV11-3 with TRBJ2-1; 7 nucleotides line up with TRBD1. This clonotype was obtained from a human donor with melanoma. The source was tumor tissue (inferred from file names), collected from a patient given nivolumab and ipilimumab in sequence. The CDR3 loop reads CASSLRTGGNEQFF. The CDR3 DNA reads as TGTGCCAGCAGCCTAAGGACAGGAGGCAATGAGCAGTTCTTC.